A single sample is the source of the 17 T cell receptor beta chains below, sequenced in a study of T-cell reconstitution after alpha-beta-depleted transplantation in children. TCRbeta library construction was performed incorporating unique molecular identifiers. TCRdb re-derived calls from the PCR reads in MiXCR, one entry per CDR3 protein. The sample has about 610,000 distinct CDR3 sequences, 8% to 11% seen once; the top ten hold about 4%. The sample was PBMCs from the stem cell graft donor, taken from the stem cell graft. These receptors were obtained from a human donor who donated a stem cell graft to a child with acute myeloid leukemia.

The V call is TRBV24-1, the J call TRBJ2-5, with 11 bases that match TRBD1. The germline CDR1 and CDR2 sequences are KGHDR and SFDVKD. There are 16 residues in the CDR3. Trimming took 2 bases from V and 2 from J; bases not matched to a gene: 3. CDR3 protein: CATSDWGTGGQETQYF. The CDR3 region has the DNA TGTGCCACCAGTGATTGGGGGACAGGGGGTCAAGAGACCCAGTACTTC.

This clonotype appeared a few times. The genes are TRBV3-1 and TRBJ2-1; possibly TRBD2 for D (6 bases). Per the germline V gene, CDR1 is LGHDT and CDR2 is YNNKEL (reference sequence). The CDR3 loop spans 16 amino acids. V was clipped by 2 bases and J by 1 base, with 12 bases between them. The DNA of the CDR3 is TGTGCCAGCAGCCAATACGGTGGGACTTCCTACAATGAGCAGTTCTTC. It encodes CASSQYGGTSYNEQFF.

This clonotype was counted only a few times. This sequence joins TRBV7-2 and TRBJ2-1; D gene unclear. V dropped 5 bases and J dropped 9 bases, with 14 bases sitting between them. Germline V gene lookup returns CDR1 SGHTA and CDR2 FQGNSA. This CDR3 has 13 amino acids. The CDR3 spells CASSQRKIPEQFF. DNA of the CDR3: TGTGCCAGCAGCCAGAGGAAAATACCTGAGCAGTTCTTC.

This clonotype was picked up many times. The chain links TRBV5-1 to TRBJ2-1, with D perhaps TRBD1 or TRBD2 (5 bases each). The CDR3 consists of 15 residues. Per the germline V gene, CDR1 is SGHRS and CDR2 is YFSETQ. Trimming took off 4 bases at V and 6 bases at J, with 17 bases between the two ends. The CDR3 here is CASSRDDSGSNEQFF. CDR3 sequence (DNA): TGCGCCAGCAGCAGGGACGACAGTGGTTCCAATGAGCAGTTCTTC.

In this sample, this clonotype turned up many times. The chain links TRBV5-1 to TRBJ2-7; 10 bases align to TRBD1. This CDR3 spans 14 amino acids. CDR1 SGHRS and CDR2 YFSETQ come from the germline V gene. The V segment lost 4 bases and the J segment 3 bases; nucleotides outside the gene matches: 4. CDR3 nucleotide sequence: TGCGCCAGCAGCAGAAGGACAGGGGGCTACGAGCAGTACTTC. Translated, it gives CASSRRTGGYEQYF.

At least ten counts were recorded for this clonotype. CDR3 coding DNA: TGTGCCAGCAGTCGTGACAGGGTTGAGACCCAGTACTTC. This sequence encodes CASSRDRVETQYF. The chain links TRBV6-5 to TRBJ2-5; TRBD1 aligns across 7 bases. CDR1 and CDR2 from the germline V gene are MNHEY and SVGAGI. V lost 5 bases and J lost 5; bases outside the gene matches: 5. The CDR3 is 13 amino acids.

The table lists this clonotype with a few counts. The chain joins TRBV27 to TRBJ2-1; 9 nucleotides align to TRBD1. The CDR3 consists of 17 residues. CDR1 MNHEY and CDR2 SMNVEV come from the germline V gene (reference sequence). The J segment lost 8 bases and the V segment lost 4 bases, leaving 15 bases of the junction unmatched. Here the CDR3 DNA reads TGTGCCAGCAGTTCCCCCTCAGGACAGGGGCCTGCGTATGAGCAGTTCTTC. This encodes CASSSPSGQGPAYEQFF.

This clonotype was seen ten or more times. The chain joins TRBV7-2 to TRBJ2-7; D not certain. CDR1 and CDR2 from the germline V gene are SGHTA and FQGNSA. V lost 2 bases, J lost 3 bases, and 8 bases lay in between. This CDR3 region has 13 residues. The CDR3 coding sequence is TGTGCCAGCAGCTTATCGGACGGCTACGAGCAGTACTTC. It specifies CASSLSDGYEQYF.

This clonotype has just a few counts. V gene TRBV5-1 combines with J gene TRBJ2-7, with TRBD2 identical over 9 bases. Germline CDR1 SGHRS, CDR2 YFSETQ. The CDR3 spans 19 residues. Germline trimming cut 5 bases from V and 7 bases from J; bases unmatched to any gene: 25. In nucleotides, the CDR3 is TGCGCCAGCAGTCTCAGGGGTAGCGGGAGCACCTCCTCGTCGGGGGAGCAGTACTTC. Translated: CASSLRGSGSTSSSGEQYF.

This clonotype was seen a handful of times. The V call is TRBV7-9, the J call TRBJ1-3; a weak D match, TRBD1 (5 bases). Germline lookup yields CDR1 SEHNR and CDR2 FQNEAQ (reference sequence). V lost 1 base to trimming and J lost 4 bases, with 17 bases between them. This CDR3 region has 17 residues. CDR3 nucleotide sequence: TGTGCCAGCAGCTTAGGACAGTCAAGGGTCTCCGGAAACACCATATATTTT. This encodes CASSLGQSRVSGNTIYF.

The rearrangement links TRBV5-1 to TRBJ2-6, with 9 bases identical to TRBD2. CDR3 length: 17 residues. Germline-derived CDR1 and CDR2 are SGHRS and YFSETQ. Losses at the gene ends were 0 bases for V and 1 base for J; bases not matched to a gene: 2. CDR3 DNA sequence: TGCGCCAGCAGCTTGGCGCTAGCGGGATCTGGGGCCAACGTCCTGACTTTC. It codes for CASSLALAGSGANVLTF.

The chain combines TRBV7-9 with TRBJ2-7; 14 bases are a match to TRBD2. The CDR3 spans 15 residues. Germline lookup yields CDR1 SEHNR and CDR2 FQNEAQ (reference sequence). V was pared by 4 bases and J by 5 bases, with 4 bases of the junction left unmatched. The CDR3 sequence is CASSSGLAGDHEQYF. The CDR3 DNA sequence: TGTGCCAGCAGCTCGGGACTAGCGGGAGATCACGAGCAGTACTTC.

V and J are TRBV3-1 and TRBJ2-2; no clear D gene. Germline lookup yields CDR1 LGHDT and CDR2 YNNKEL (reference sequence). Trimming left V 2 bases short and J 7 bases short, with 8 bases between. This CDR3 has 13 residues. CDR3: CASSQSVIGELFF. As DNA, the CDR3 is TGTGCCAGCAGCCAATCGGTAATCGGGGAGCTGTTTTTT.

This clonotype appeared many times. One end of the junction does not line up with germline, which may come from a read error. The CDR3 region has the DNA TGTGCCAGCAGTTTAGTTGGTGGAACCACCGATACGCAGTATTTT. Its translation: CASSLVGGTTDTQYF. This sequence joins TRBV5-1 and TRBJ2-3; the D is unclear. The germline V gene has CDR1 SGHRS and CDR2 YFSETQ. The CDR3 consists of 15 residues.

This clonotype was observed a handful of times. This chain connects TRBV12-3 or TRBV12-4 to TRBJ2-4; TRBD1 might be the D (5 bases). V lost 5 bases and J 7 bases, leaving 15 bases between the germline ends. The CDR3 is 14 amino acids. CDR3 in DNA: TGTGCCAGCAGTCTCCAGGGCGGTGGGAACATTCAGTACTTC. Translating it yields CASSLQGGGNIQYF.

V usage is TRBV5-5 and J usage is TRBJ2-1; 8 bases align to TRBD1. Losses at the gene ends were 0 bases for V and 4 bases for J; bases not matched to a gene: 3. Germline V gene sequence: CDR1 SGHKS, CDR2 YYEKEE (reference sequence). The CDR3 spans 15 residues. The CDR3, as DNA: TGTGCCAGCAGCTTGGAGGACAGGGTTTACAATGAGCAGTTCTTC. It translates to CASSLEDRVYNEQFF.

The gene calls are TRBV6-1 and TRBJ2-3; D is unresolved. The CDR3 covers 15 residues. The germline CDR1 and CDR2 sequences are MNHNS and SASEGT. The V gene lost 6 bases and the J gene lost 0 bases, with 13 bases spanning the gap. The CDR3 DNA sequence: TGTGCCAGCAGGGGTACTGCCACTAGCACAGATACGCAGTATTTT. Translation gives CASRGTATSTDTQYF.